The clone carrying this T cell receptor (beta chain) was seen a few times. MiXCR, run by TCRdb on the 5' RACE reads, gives a single entry per CDR3 protein. The table shows roughly 180,000 distinct CDR3 sequences, with over 10% occurring only once. The record originates from a study of CD8 T cells in ankylosing spondylitis. The receptor's source is a male donor with ankylosing spondylitis or in good health (not recorded which). The specimen was blood, either unsorted or a sorted T cell fraction (not recorded which).

In nucleotides, the CDR3 is TGCGCCAGCAGCCAAGCAGAGTGGCCGAGCACTGAAGCTTTCTTT. Translating it yields CASSQAEWPSTEAFF. The chain joins TRBV4-1 to TRBJ1-1; D unresolved. The CDR3 totals 15 residues. Germline V lookup: CDR1 MGHRA, CDR2 YSYEKL. Trimming shortened V by 1 base and J by 4 bases, and 13 bases separated the two germline ends.